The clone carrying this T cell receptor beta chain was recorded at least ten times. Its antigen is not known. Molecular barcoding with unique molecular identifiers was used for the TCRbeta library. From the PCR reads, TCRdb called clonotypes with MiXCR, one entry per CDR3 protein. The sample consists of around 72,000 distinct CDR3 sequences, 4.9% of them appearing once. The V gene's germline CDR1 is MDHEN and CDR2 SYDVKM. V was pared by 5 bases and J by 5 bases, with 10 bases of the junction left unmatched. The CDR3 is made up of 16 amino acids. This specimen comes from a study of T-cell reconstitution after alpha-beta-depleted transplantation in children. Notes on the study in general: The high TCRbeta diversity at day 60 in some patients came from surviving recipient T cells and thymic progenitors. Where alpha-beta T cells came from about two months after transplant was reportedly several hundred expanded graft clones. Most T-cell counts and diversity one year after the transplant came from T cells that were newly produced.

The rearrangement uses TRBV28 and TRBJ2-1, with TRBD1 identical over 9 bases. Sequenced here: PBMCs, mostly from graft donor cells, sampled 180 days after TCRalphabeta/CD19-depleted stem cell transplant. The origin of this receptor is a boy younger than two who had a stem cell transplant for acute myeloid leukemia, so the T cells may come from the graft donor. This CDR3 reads CASSPYRGQGDNEQFF. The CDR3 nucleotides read TGTGCCAGCAGTCCTTACAGGGGACAGGGTGACAATGAGCAGTTCTTC.